The 4 T cell receptor beta chains below all came from one sample that was sequenced in a study of regulatory T cells in long-lasting Graves disease. As to time point: newly diagnosed GD, antithyroid drugs for less than 3 months. PBMC-extracted RNA yielded the TCR library. Libraries of TCR beta came from iRepertoire HTBI primers plus Arm-PCR of CDR3 regions. TCRdb called the multiplex PCR reads again in MiXCR, with one record for every CDR3 protein. The data contain around 250,000 distinct CDR3 sequences, 20% to 25% of them singletons. This specimen consisted of peripheral blood mononuclear cells (PBMCs), obtained at new diagnosis, from a patient treated with antithyroid drugs. The receptors derive from a female donor with Graves disease.

This clonotype was found many times. This sequence joins TRBV6-1 and TRBJ2-1; D is ambiguous. Trimming left V 6 bases short and J 4 bases short, with 13 bases between. CDR3 size: 14 residues. The V gene's germline CDR1 is MNHNS and CDR2 SASEGT. CDR3 bases: TGTGCCAGCAGATTGGGGTCCCCTTACAATGAGCAGTTCTTC. It encodes CASRLGSPYNEQFF.

This clonotype was observed at least ten times. V gene TRBV7-2 combines with J gene TRBJ2-5; no firm D call. The CDR3 extends over 13 amino acids. V lost 4 bases to trimming and J lost 0 bases, with 6 bases between them. Germline loops: CDR1 SGHTA, CDR2 FQGNSA. CDR3 DNA: TGTGCCAGCAGCTCACTGTACCAAGAGACCCAGTACTTC. This gives the protein CASSSLYQETQYF.

Many counts were recorded for this clonotype. The chain carries TRBV29-1 and TRBJ2-1, with D possibly matching TRBD2 (5 bases). With 0 bases removed from V and 8 bases from J, the gap between germline ends came to 14 bases. The CDR3 contains 14 residues. Per the germline V gene, CDR1 is SQVTM and CDR2 is ANQGSEA. The CDR3: CSVEDRWGSDEQFF. DNA of the CDR3: TGCAGCGTTGAAGATCGGTGGGGTAGCGATGAGCAGTTCTTC.

This clonotype was detected many times. The rearrangement uses TRBV6-2 or TRBV6-3 and TRBJ1-2; 7 bases match TRBD1. The CDR3 runs to 14 residues. The germline CDR1 and CDR2 sequences are MNHEY and SVGEGT. The V and J ends lost 4 bases and 4 bases, in that order; junction bases with no gene match: 6. The CDR3 reads CASSLDRQGYGYTF. In nucleotides, the CDR3 is TGTGCCAGCAGTTTGGACAGGCAGGGCTATGGCTACACCTTC.